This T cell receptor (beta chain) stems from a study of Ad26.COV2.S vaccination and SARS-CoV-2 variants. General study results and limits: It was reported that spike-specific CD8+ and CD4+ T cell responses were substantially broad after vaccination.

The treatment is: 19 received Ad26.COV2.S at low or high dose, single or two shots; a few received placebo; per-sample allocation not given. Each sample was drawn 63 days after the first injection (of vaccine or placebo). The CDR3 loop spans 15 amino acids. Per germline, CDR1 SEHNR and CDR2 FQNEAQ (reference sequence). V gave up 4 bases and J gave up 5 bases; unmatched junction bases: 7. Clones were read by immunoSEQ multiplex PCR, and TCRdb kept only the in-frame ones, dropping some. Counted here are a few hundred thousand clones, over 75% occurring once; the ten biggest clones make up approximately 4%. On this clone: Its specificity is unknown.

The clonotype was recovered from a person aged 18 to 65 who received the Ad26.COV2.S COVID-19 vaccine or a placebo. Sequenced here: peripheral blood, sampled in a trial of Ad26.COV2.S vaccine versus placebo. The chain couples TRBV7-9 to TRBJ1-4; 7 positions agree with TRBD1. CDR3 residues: CASSSTGRPNEKLFF. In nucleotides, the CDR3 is TGTGCCAGCAGCTCGACAGGGCGGCCAAATGAAAAACTGTTTTTT.